The T cell receptor beta chain described here comes from a study of blood T cell repertoires in COVID-19. Across the study: Samples of COVID-19 (acute and convalescent) were obtained from the United States, Italy and Spain. The cDNA or gDNA used as material had been derived from T cells, B-cell-depleted T cells, or PBMCs.

Germline trimming cut 4 bases from V and 2 bases from J; bases unmatched to any gene: 4. The CDR3 loop spans 15 amino acids. Looked up from germline, CDR1 is SGHAT and CDR2 is FQNNGV. How the authors handled the data: Amplifying reference gene primers gave estimates of nucleated cell counts. The protocol was immunoSEQ multiplex PCR, while the TCRdb copy is restricted to in-frame clones and leaves out a portion. V and J calls and clone size are given by that table; D and trimming were obtained from the DNA. The data show over 130,000 clones, with about 86% seen just once and around 3.3% held by the top ten.

The sequence was obtained from a man between 65 and 85 years old with acute or convalescent COVID-19. This chain joins TRBV11-2 and TRBJ2-7; TRBD2 matches at 11 bases. The sequencing sample was made of peripheral blood. The CDR3 nucleotides read TGTGCCAGCAGCTCGGGACTAGCGGCGACCTACGAGCAGTACTTC. Translating gives CASSSGLAATYEQYF. The full variable domain, completed using reference TRBV11-2 and TRBJ2-7, is EAGVAQSPRYKIIEKRQSVAFWCNPISGHATLYWYQQILGQGPKLLIQFQNNGVVDDSQLPKDRFSAERLKGVDSTLKIQPAKLEDSAVYLCASSSGLAATYEQYFGPGTRLTVT.